The entry below describes one T cell receptor (beta chain). The antigen is undetermined. The PCR had 60 Vbeta and 13 Jbeta primers. Clones were read by immunoSEQ multiplex PCR, and TCRdb kept only the in-frame ones, dropping some. The sample includes approximately 20,000 clones. Donors likely had unrecorded immune exposures despite being nominally healthy when sampled. This record comes from a study of cytomegalovirus exposure and HLA in healthy donors. Study-wide background: The roughly 100 million unique TCR beta sequences, from about 170 million T cells, were found by an earlier analysis.

Points from the study as a whole: The investigators catalogued 150 to 200 TCR beta chains as cytomegalovirus-associated. A further, later analysis showed that HLA-associated TCR beta chains (compared with equally common others) were more clonally expanded.

This TCR was sampled from a man in his 60s in good health and CMV-seropositive. The sequencing sample was made of PBMCs.

The CDR3 loop reads CASSQERMAGDNYGYTF. The CDR3 nucleotides are TGCGCCAGCAGCCAAGAACGAATGGCAGGGGATAACTATGGCTACACCTTC. V usage is TRBV4-1 and J usage is TRBJ1-2; D possibly corresponds to TRBD1 (6 bases). CDR3 length equals 17 residues. Between the trimmed V and J ends, which lost 0 bases and 1 base, there was a span of 15 bases. CDR1 is MGHRA and CDR2 is YSYEKL in the germline V gene.